A single sample gave rise to the 20 T cell receptor beta chains below, sequenced in a study of T cell responses to AZD1222 COVID-19 vaccine. Clones were sequenced by immunoSEQ multiplex PCR, and TCRdb holds only the in-frame ones, with some missing. Of 100,000 to 150,000 clones in the sample, 80% to 95% were seen once. The material was peripheral blood, obtained 28 days after the second AZD1222 dose. These receptors were collected from an adult who received the AZD1222 COVID-19 vaccine.

V is TRBV3-1 (or the pseudogene TRBV3-2) and J is TRBJ1-2; 9 bases line up with TRBD1. The V gene end was trimmed by 1 base and the J gene end by 3 bases; junction bases not matched to a gene: 3. This CDR3 is 15 amino acids long. The germline V gene encodes CDR1 LGHDT and CDR2 YNNKEL (reference sequence). CDR3: CASSQGTGVDYGYTF. CDR3 nucleotides: TGTGCCAGCAGCCAAGGGACAGGGGTTGACTATGGCTACACCTTC.

V and J are TRBV25-1 and TRBJ2-1; TRBD2 is a possible D gene (6 bases). Trimming pared 3 bases from V and 9 bases from J, leaving 12 bases between. The length of the CDR3 is 13 residues. Germline V gene lookup returns CDR1 MGHDK and CDR2 SYGVNS. The CDR3 here is CASSELNGSEQFF. CDR3 in DNA: TGTGCCAGCAGTGAGTTGAACGGGAGTGAGCAGTTCTTC.

The V and J genes are TRBV29-1 and TRBJ2-4; D unresolved. With 8 bases removed from V and 5 bases from J, the gap between germline ends came to 7 bases. Germline V gene lookup returns CDR1 SQVTM and CDR2 ANQGSEA. This CDR3 has 10 residues. CDR3 sequence (DNA): TGCAGCCCCGGCCAAAACATTCAGTACTTC. Its protein is CSPGQNIQYF.

The chain uses TRBV5-1 and TRBJ2-1, with 14 positions matching TRBD2. The CDR3 is 15 amino acids. Germline V gene sequence: CDR1 SGHRS, CDR2 YFSETQ. After removal of 2 bases from V and 6 bases from J, the junction contained 1 base not matched to a gene. The CDR3 region is CASSFGLAGGNEQFF. The CDR3 region has the DNA TGCGCCAGCAGCTTTGGACTAGCGGGAGGCAATGAGCAGTTCTTC.

The V and J genes are TRBV5-1 and TRBJ2-5; TRBD1 matches 10 bases. CDR3 length equals 13 residues. The junction had 3 bases not matched to a gene; V was cut back by 0 bases and J by 10 bases. The germline V gene encodes CDR1 SGHRS and CDR2 YFSETQ. DNA for the CDR3: TGCGCCAGCAGCTTGGGGGACAGGGGCTACCAGTACTTC. As protein: CASSLGDRGYQYF.

The chain couples TRBV9 to TRBJ2-7, with 8 bases fitting TRBD2. The ends lost 0 bases at V and 1 base at J; junction bases unmatched: 3. Germline assignment: CDR1 SGDLS and CDR2 YYNGEE. CDR3 length equals 15 residues. The CDR3 here is CASSVDGGASYEQYF. The CDR3 nucleotides read TGTGCCAGCAGCGTAGACGGGGGGGCTTCCTACGAGCAGTACTTC.

The DNA of the CDR3 is TGTGCCAGCTCACCCCGACAGGGGGCTCAAGAGACCCAGTACTTC. This gives the protein CASSPRQGAQETQYF. The chain uses TRBV18 and TRBJ2-5, with 10 bases lining up with TRBD1. This CDR3 is 15 amino acids long. Trimming removed 3 bases from V and 2 bases from J; junction bases left unmatched: 3. The V gene's germline CDR1 is KGHSH and CDR2 LQKENI.

The V and J genes are TRBV10-3 and TRBJ1-2; possible D gene TRBD1, 5 bases. V lost 5 bases to trimming and J lost 2 bases, with 9 bases between them. CDR1 ENHRY and CDR2 SYGVKD come from the germline V gene. This CDR3 spans 13 amino acids. CDR3 protein: CAISTQGNYGYTF. The DNA of the CDR3 is TGTGCCATCAGTACCCAGGGAAACTATGGCTACACCTTC.

The J gene is TRBJ2-3, the V gene TRBV30; D not certain. The CDR3 consists of 13 residues. V dropped 3 bases and J dropped 1 base, with 8 bases sitting between them. Germline-derived CDR1 and CDR2 are GTSNPN and SVGIG (reference sequence). The CDR3 coding sequence is TGTGCCTGGAGGACTTCCGGCACAGATACGCAGTATTTT. Protein product: CAWRTSGTDTQYF.

The rearrangement links TRBV27 to TRBJ2-6, with 8 bases aligning to TRBD2. V was clipped by 3 bases and J by 0 bases; unmatched bases: 7. This CDR3 is 18 amino acids long. Germline loops: CDR1 MNHEY, CDR2 SMNVEV (reference sequence). In DNA, the CDR3 is TGTGCCAGCAGTTTCCGGGGGGGGCATAGCTCTGGGGCCAACGTCCTGACTTTC. Translating it yields CASSFRGGHSSGANVLTF. The full variable domain, rest sourced from reference TRBV27 and TRBJ2-6, is EAQVTQNPRYLITVTGKKLTVTCSQNMNHEYMSWYRQDPGLGLRQIYYSMNVEVTDKGDVPEGYKVSRKEKRNFPLILESPSPNQTSLYFCASSFRGGHSSGANVLTFGAGSRLTVL.

V usage is TRBV19 and J usage is TRBJ1-5; 7 nucleotides line up with TRBD1. The ends lost 9 bases at V and 6 bases at J; junction bases unmatched: 11. Per the germline V gene, CDR1 is LNHDA and CDR2 is SQIVND (reference sequence). The CDR3 consists of 14 residues. The CDR3 sequence: CASKPGGWSQPQHF. The CDR3, as DNA: TGTGCCAGCAAGCCAGGGGGTTGGAGTCAGCCCCAGCATTTT.

This rearrangement joins TRBV2 to TRBJ1-1; TRBD1 is a possible D gene (5 bases). CDR1 SNHLY and CDR2 FYNNEI come from the germline V gene. CDR3 length: 13 residues. V lost 11 bases and J 0 bases, leaving 13 bases between the germline ends. DNA for the CDR3: TGTGCCGGAGGGGTCAGCATGAACACTGAAGCTTTCTTT. Amino acid sequence: CAGGVSMNTEAFF.

The chain employs TRBV5-1 and TRBJ2-5, with 9 nucleotides matching TRBD1. The CDR3 contains 15 residues. J lost 4 bases, V lost 7 bases, and 11 bases had no gene match. Looked up from germline, CDR1 is SGHRS and CDR2 is YFSETQ. In nucleotides, the CDR3 is TGCGCCAGCGTCCCCCGTCCGGGACAGGGAGAGACCCAGTACTTC. This codes for CASVPRPGQGETQYF.

CDR3 amino acids: CASSLERTSGGYNEQFF. CDR3 nucleotides: TGTGCCAGCAGCTTGGAACGGACTAGCGGGGGTTACAATGAGCAGTTCTTC. The V call is TRBV5-8, the J call TRBJ2-1, with 13 bases matching TRBD2. Trimming removed 0 bases from V and 4 bases from J; junction bases left unmatched: 4. This CDR3 contains 17 residues. Germline CDR1 reads SGHTS; CDR2 reads YDEGEE.

The chain uses TRBV6-5 and TRBJ2-2; 9 positions match TRBD2. The junction had 4 bases not matched to a gene; V was cut back by 0 bases and J by 5 bases. This CDR3 is 16 amino acids long. Germline CDR1 and CDR2: MNHEY and SVGAGI. CDR3 nucleotide sequence: TGTGCCAGCAGTTACTCTAGTAGCGGGGGAACCGGGGAGCTGTTTTTT. Its protein is CASSYSSSGGTGELFF.

J is TRBJ2-3 and V is TRBV5-1; 10 bases agree with TRBD1. The CDR3 is 16 amino acids. V lost 4 bases and J lost 2; bases outside the gene matches: 7. CDR1 and CDR2 (germline): SGHRS, YFSETQ. The CDR3 bases are TGCGCCAGCAGCCCACGGACAGGGGGGGCCACAGATACGCAGTATTTT. Translating it yields CASSPRTGGATDTQYF.

The rearrangement joins TRBV5-4 to TRBJ2-5, with TRBD1 identical over 11 bases. From germline, CDR1 is SGHNT and CDR2 YYREEE (reference sequence). J was trimmed by 5 bases and V by 5 bases; bases with no gene match: 14. The length of the CDR3 is 17 residues. In DNA, the CDR3 is TGTGCCAGCAGAAAACCGGGGACAGGGGGTAATGGTGAGACCCAGTACTTC. Translating gives CASRKPGTGGNGETQYF.

The V call is TRBV13, the J call TRBJ1-6; no clear D. The germline V gene has CDR1 PRHDT and CDR2 FYEKMQ (reference sequence). Trimming stripped 3 bases from V and 9 bases from J, with 6 bases between. CDR3 length: 12 amino acids. DNA for the CDR3: TGTGCCAGCAGCTTGAGCGGTTCACCCCTCCACTTT. Protein: CASSLSGSPLHF.

CDR3 protein: CASSQVGVYNSPLHF. CDR3 in DNA: TGCGCCAGCAGCCAAGTTGGAGTCTATAATTCACCCCTCCACTTT. This chain links TRBV4-1 with TRBJ1-6, with D hard to call. Germline loops: CDR1 MGHRA, CDR2 YSYEKL. V lost 1 base to trimming and J lost 3 bases, with 7 bases between them. The CDR3 has 15 residues.

The chain has TRBV9 and TRBJ2-5, with D perhaps TRBD2 (6 bases). Trimming stripped 2 bases from V and 5 bases from J, with 13 bases between. Per the germline V gene, CDR1 is SGDLS and CDR2 is YYNGEE. This CDR3 contains 14 residues. The CDR3 protein is CASSVIGGMETQYF. Here the CDR3 DNA reads TGTGCCAGCAGCGTCATTGGGGGGATGGAGACCCAGTACTTC.